The next 15 T cell receptor beta chains were all read from a single sample in a study of healthy donors' naive CD4 and CD8 T cells. A linear amplification protocol produced the TCR libraries from about 510 ng of total RNA. Via MiXCR, TCRdb re-called the reads, giving one row per CDR3 protein. The sample has approximately 180,000 distinct CDR3 sequences, 65% to 75% seen once. Input material: naive CD4+ and CD8+ T cells sorted from blood, pooled from several donors. All receptors derive from a pool of human donors in good health; the sample pools cells from several healthy donors.

The V and J genes are TRBV27 and TRBJ2-7; 7 bases agree with TRBD2. CDR1 is MNHEY, CDR2 SMNVEV, per germline (reference sequence). Germline trimming cut 5 bases from V and 2 bases from J; bases unmatched to any gene: 6. The CDR3 length is 14 residues. The chain's CDR3 is CASSRTSPTYEQYF. The CDR3 nucleotides are TGTGCCAGCAGTCGGACTAGTCCTACCTACGAGCAGTACTTC.

V and J are TRBV20-1 and TRBJ2-2; the D call may be TRBD1 or TRBD2 (5 bases each). The CDR3 length is 16 residues. With 3 bases removed from V and 2 bases from J, the gap between germline ends came to 16 bases. From germline, CDR1 is DFQATT and CDR2 SNEGSKA (reference sequence). DNA for the CDR3: TGCAGTGCTAGGAATCTCCGGGACCCAAACACCGGGGAGCTGTTTTTT. It is translated as CSARNLRDPNTGELFF.

The V call is TRBV4-3, the J call TRBJ1-1; maybe TRBD1 (5 bases). This CDR3 is built from 16 residues. Germline-derived CDR1 and CDR2 are LGHNA and YSLEER. V was clipped by 3 bases and J by 0 bases, with 14 bases between them. CDR3 sequence (DNA): TGCGCCAGCAGCCAGGACATTTCTGGCATGAACACTGAAGCTTTCTTT. Translation: CASSQDISGMNTEAFF.

The chain couples TRBV29-1 to TRBJ1-1; D possibly corresponds to TRBD1 (5 bases). Between the trimmed V and J ends, which lost 4 bases and 3 bases, there was a span of 15 bases. The CDR3 consists of 14 residues. From germline, CDR1 is SQVTM and CDR2 ANQGSEA. The CDR3 sequence: CSVVTLRGDTEAFF. DNA for the CDR3: TGCAGCGTTGTCACCCTGCGGGGGGACACTGAAGCTTTCTTT.

This chain uses TRBV11-3 with TRBJ2-7; D gene ambiguous. Trimming stripped 3 bases from V and 5 bases from J, with 14 bases between. Germline loops: CDR1 SGHNT, CDR2 YENEEA. The CDR3 loop spans 14 amino acids. The DNA of the CDR3 is TGTGCCAGCAGCTTTAGGTTCGTTTCGGACGAGCAGTACTTC. Residues: CASSFRFVSDEQYF.

About this clonotype itself: One junction end does not reproduce the germline sequence, and a read error may be involved. The V gene is TRBV10-3, the J gene TRBJ2-3; a possible D gene is TRBD1 (6 bases). CDR1 is ENHRY, CDR2 SYGVKD, per germline. This CDR3 is built from 14 residues. CDR3 in DNA: TGTGCCACCAGTGAGTCGACAGGAACGGATACGCAGTATTTT. It encodes CATSESTGTDTQYF.

The V call is TRBV6-1, the J call TRBJ2-1; D possibly corresponds to TRBD1 (6 bases). The length of the CDR3 is 14 residues. The germline CDR1 and CDR2 sequences are MNHNS and SASEGT. V was shortened by 3 bases and J by 3 bases, with 9 bases between the two germline ends. This chain's CDR3 is CASSDTGYYNEQFF. CDR3 coding DNA: TGTGCCAGCAGTGATACAGGGTACTACAATGAGCAGTTCTTC.

This clonotype was recorded a few times. The V and J genes are TRBV27 and TRBJ2-7; D may be TRBD1 (6 bases). The CDR3 is 12 residues long. Germline CDR1 is MNHEY and CDR2 is SMNVEV (reference sequence). Trimming cost V 8 bases and J 3 bases, with 11 bases left between them. The CDR3 bases are TGTGCCAGCTCGCAGGGGCTCTACGAGCAGTACTTC. This encodes CASSQGLYEQYF.

V usage is TRBV29-1 and J usage is TRBJ2-7, with 8 nucleotides matching TRBD2. The CDR3 is 14 amino acids. The V and J ends lost 6 bases and 3 bases, in that order; junction bases with no gene match: 10. Germline CDR1 reads SQVTM; CDR2 reads ANQGSEA. CDR3 protein: CSVTPLAGVYEQYF. CDR3 nucleotides: TGCAGCGTCACCCCTCTAGCGGGCGTCTACGAGCAGTACTTC.

CDR3 nucleotide sequence: TGTGCCAGCAGTTACCCCAGCCGAGGGGGGACCTACGAGCAGTACTTC. Translated: CASSYPSRGGTYEQYF. The rearrangement links TRBV6-6 to TRBJ2-7, with D perhaps assigned TRBD1 or TRBD2 (6 bases each). The CDR3 is 16 amino acids. Trimming took 2 bases from V and 2 from J, leaving 16 bases between them. Germline-derived CDR1 and CDR2 are MNHNY and SVGAGI (reference sequence).

The rearrangement joins TRBV28 to TRBJ2-7, with TRBD1 matching over 8 bases. J was trimmed by 6 bases and V by 4 bases; bases with no gene match: 5. In germline, CDR1 is MDHEN, CDR2 SYDVKM. The CDR3 spans 13 residues. The CDR3 is CASSWQGAVEQYF. The CDR3 coding sequence is TGTGCCAGCAGTTGGCAGGGGGCGGTCGAGCAGTACTTC.

This clonotype turned up a few times. The chain recombines TRBV19 with TRBJ1-5; the D gene is possibly TRBD1 (5 bases). This CDR3 is built from 15 residues. Trimming left V 5 bases short and J 0 bases short, with 11 bases between. Germline-derived CDR1 and CDR2 are LNHDA and SQIVND (reference sequence). In nucleotides, the CDR3 is TGTGCCAGTAGTGTGGGACTCCATAGCAATCAGCCCCAGCATTTT. The encoded protein is CASSVGLHSNQPQHF.

The rearrangement uses TRBV6-5 and TRBJ2-1; either TRBD1 or TRBD2 may supply D (5 bases each). CDR3 size: 15 residues. In germline, CDR1 is MNHEY, CDR2 SVGAGI. Trimming pared 6 bases from V and 4 bases from J, leaving 16 bases between. CDR3 sequence (DNA): TGTGCCAGCAGACTCGGGGACCTACTATACAATGAGCAGTTCTTC. It specifies CASRLGDLLYNEQFF.

V and J are TRBV6-5 and TRBJ2-7; 7 bases agree with TRBD1. CDR1 is MNHEY and CDR2 is SVGAGI in the germline V gene. J lost 1 base, V lost 6 bases, and 12 bases had no gene match. The CDR3 totals 16 residues. CDR3 region: CASRYNAGGWSYEQYF. As DNA, the CDR3 is TGTGCCAGCAGATACAACGCAGGGGGTTGGTCCTACGAGCAGTACTTC.

The chain recombines TRBV7-2 with TRBJ2-5, with D possibly TRBD2 on 5 matching bases. The V gene lost 5 bases and the J gene lost 3 bases, with 10 bases spanning the gap. Germline CDR1 is SGHTA and CDR2 is FQGNSA. The CDR3 totals 13 residues. The CDR3 sequence is CASSPWREETQYF. The CDR3 DNA sequence: TGTGCCAGCAGCCCTTGGCGGGAAGAGACCCAGTACTTC.